Below, 2 T cell receptor beta chains from the same sample are listed, as sequenced in a study of response to subunit inactivated influenza vaccine. TCRdb reprocessed the RT-PCR reads with MiXCR, giving one entry per CDR3 protein. The sample consists of under 950,000 distinct CDR3 sequences, less than 25% of them appearing once. The material was PBMCs from blood, obtained roughly 5 days after vaccination. Source of these receptors: a man between 45 and 60 years old who received an inactivated influenza vaccine.

The rearrangement links TRBV5-8 to TRBJ2-1; unclear D gene. The CDR3 has 13 amino acids. V was clipped by 2 bases and J by 8 bases, with 11 bases between them. Germline assignment: CDR1 SGHTS and CDR2 YDEGEE. The DNA for the CDR3 is TGTGCCAGCAGCTTCCCCTCGGGCGATGAGCAGTTCTTC. The encoded protein is CASSFPSGDEQFF.

The chain uses TRBV29-1 and TRBJ1-2, with D maybe TRBD1 (6 bases). The CDR3 runs 13 residues. CDR1 is SQVTM and CDR2 is ANQGSEA in the germline V gene. V lost 5 bases and J lost 0, with 10 bases in between. The CDR3 DNA sequence: TGCAGCGTTAGGGGGGCCGCTAACTATGGCTACACCTTC. Encoded protein: CSVRGAANYGYTF.